Listed here are 8 T cell receptor beta chains from one sample, sequenced in a study of blood T cell repertoires in COVID-19. The protocol was immunoSEQ multiplex PCR, while the TCRdb copy is restricted to in-frame clones and leaves out a portion. This sample has about 210,000 clones; roughly 87% occur once, and the top ten carry roughly 8%. The sequencing input was peripheral blood. These receptors were taken from a woman aged 60-75 years with COVID-19, enrolled during active disease.

The chain employs TRBV7-9 and TRBJ1-3, with no clear D. The V gene's germline CDR1 is SEHNR and CDR2 FQNEAQ (reference sequence). The CDR3 has 13 residues. V was clipped by 4 bases and J by 8 bases, with 12 bases between them. CDR3 sequence (DNA): TGTGCCAGCAGCTCTCTTCCCGGAGACACCATATATTTT. This sequence encodes CASSSLPGDTIYF. Complete variable domain (other parts from reference TRBV7-9 and TRBJ1-3): DTGVSQNPRHKITKRGQNVTFRCDPISEHNRLYWYRQTLGQGPEFLTYFQNEAQLEKSRLLSDRFSAERPKGSFSTLEIQRTEQGDSAMYLCASSSLPGDTIYFGEGSWLTVV.

The rearrangement links TRBV30 to TRBJ1-1, with D tentatively TRBD1 (6 bases). From germline, CDR1 is GTSNPN and CDR2 SVGIG (reference sequence). There are 14 residues in the CDR3. The V gene lost 2 bases and the J gene lost 1 base, with 11 bases spanning the gap. The CDR3 DNA sequence: TGTGCCTGGAGTCCTGGACAGCCGAACACTGAAGCTTTCTTT. Amino acids: CAWSPGQPNTEAFF.

The chain has TRBV7-3 and TRBJ2-2; no clear D gene. V was pared by 5 bases and J by 0 bases, with 4 bases between. Germline V gene data show CDR1 as SGHTA and CDR2 as FQGTGA. CDR3 size: 13 residues. CDR3 DNA: TGTGCCAGCAGCGCGTCGAACACCGGGGAGCTGTTTTTT. Translated, it gives CASSASNTGELFF.

Ten or more counts support this clone. This chain links TRBV9 with TRBJ1-6; 7 nucleotides match TRBD1. The V gene end was trimmed by 4 bases and the J gene end by 7 bases; junction bases not matched to a gene: 5. This CDR3 is built from 14 residues. Germline CDR1 SGDLS, CDR2 YYNGEE. For the CDR3, the DNA is TGTGCCAGCAGCACCGGGACAGTAAATTCACCCCTCCACTTT. This codes for CASSTGTVNSPLHF. Based on the CDR3 plus reference TRBV9 and TRBJ1-6, the full variable domain is DSGVTQTPKHLITATGQRVTLRCSPRSGDLSVYWYQQSLDQGLQFLIQYYNGEERAKGNILERFSAQQFPDLHSELNLSSLELGDSALYFCASSTGTVNSPLHFGNGTRLTVT.

This clone was seen a handful of times. This rearrangement joins TRBV7-8 to TRBJ2-1; 8 bases map to TRBD1. Germline-derived CDR1 and CDR2 are SGHVS and FQNEAQ. J gave up 7 bases and V 2 bases, and 10 bases lay outside the gene matches. This CDR3 comprises 16 residues. The CDR3 coding sequence is TGTGCCAGCAGCTTAATTGGGCAGGGGGCGCAGAATGAGCAGTTCTTC. Amino acid sequence: CASSLIGQGAQNEQFF.

The genes are TRBV15 and TRBJ2-1, with TRBD2 identical over 9 bases. Germline CDR1 and CDR2: LNHNV and YYDKDF (reference sequence). CDR3 size: 15 residues. Germline trimming cut 3 bases from V and 7 bases from J; bases unmatched to any gene: 7. In DNA form, the CDR3 reads TGTGCCACCAGCAGTGGTAGCGGGAGAAGGAATGAGCAGTTCTTC. Translation gives CATSSGSGRRNEQFF.

This clone showed up just once. This chain connects TRBV19 to TRBJ1-3, with D maybe TRBD1 (5 bases). The CDR3 is made up of 16 amino acids. The germline V gene encodes CDR1 LNHDA and CDR2 SQIVND (reference sequence). V dropped 7 bases and J dropped 0 bases, with 16 bases sitting between them. The CDR3 sequence: CASTHQRGDSGNTIYF. The CDR3 region has the DNA TGTGCCAGTACCCATCAACGGGGGGACTCTGGAAACACCATATATTTT.

This chain uses TRBV5-1 with TRBJ1-4, with no clear D. The CDR3 is made up of 15 amino acids. The germline V gene has CDR1 SGHRS and CDR2 YFSETQ. V lost 2 bases and J 0 bases, leaving 8 bases between the germline ends. CDR3 in amino acids: CASSLYSSTNEKLFF. For the CDR3, the DNA is TGCGCCAGCAGCTTATACAGCTCAACTAATGAAAAACTGTTTTTT.